This entry concerns a single TCR beta chain. The method was immunoSEQ multiplex PCR; TCRdb's version includes in-frame clones alone and lacks a portion of them. The sample contains 300,000 to 400,000 clones, roughly 88% of which appear only once. This CDR3 comprises 15 residues. V shed 1 base, J shed 3 bases, and the junction held 3 bases outside the gene matches. Germline V lookup: CDR1 SEHNR, CDR2 FQNEAQ (reference sequence). The data were obtained in a study of blood T cell repertoires in COVID-19. Study-level information: PBMCs, B-cell-depleted T cells, or T cells were the source of the cDNA or gDNA that made up the material.

The chain joins TRBV7-9 to TRBJ2-7; 10 bases are a match to TRBD1. The source of this sequence is a woman aged 45-65 years with active or convalescent COVID-19. Material for sequencing was peripheral blood. This CDR3 reads CASSLGGDRGYEQYF. The CDR3, as DNA: TGTGCCAGCAGCTTAGGTGGGGACAGGGGCTACGAGCAGTACTTC.